This T cell receptor (beta chain) was recorded in a study of monozygotic twins with cystic fibrosis. Study as a whole: Approximately 2.7 micrograms of fragmented DNA underwent roughly 15 PCR cycles for library preparation.

Findings and caveats of the study: Median Simpson clonality of roughly 0.0093 suggested naive T cells predominated. Monozygotic CF twins shared more identical nucleotide clonotypes than unrelated patients.

In regard to this clone: The antigen remains unidentified.

Germline V lookup: CDR1 SQVTM, CDR2 ANQGSEA. The V gene lost 7 bases and the J gene lost 2 bases, with 8 bases spanning the gap. The CDR3 runs to 11 residues. TCRdb keeps only in-frame clones here, not all; method: immunoSEQ multiplex PCR. The sample has approximately 14,000 clones, around 84% seen once. The rearrangement links TRBV29-1 to TRBJ1-2; D unresolved. Input material: blood. The TCR sequence derives from a boy under 18 with cystic fibrosis. CDR3 residues: CSGSENYGYTF. The DNA for the CDR3 is TGCAGCGGGTCGGAGAACTATGGCTACACCTTC.